These 2 T cell receptor beta chains share one sample of origin, sequenced in a study of T cell responses to AZD1222 COVID-19 vaccine. Produced via immunoSEQ multiplex PCR; TCRdb's table is partial and in-frame only. Seen here are 75,000 to 95,000 clones, around 93% observed once, and the top ten hold more than 25%. Specimen: peripheral blood, collected 28 days after the second AZD1222 dose. All receptors derive from an adult who received the AZD1222 COVID-19 vaccine.

In DNA, the CDR3 is TGTGCCAGCAGCGCCACCCTCAGGGGAAATACGCAGTATTTT. This sequence encodes CASSATLRGNTQYF. V gene TRBV5-6 combines with J gene TRBJ2-3, with D perhaps TRBD1 (6 bases). The CDR3 sequence is 14 residues long. V shed 4 bases and J shed 7 bases, with 16 bases lying between them. Germline lookup yields CDR1 SGHDT and CDR2 YYEEEE.

The chain employs TRBV4-2 and TRBJ2-7; 7 bases match TRBD2. The CDR3 is made up of 13 amino acids. CDR1 and CDR2 (germline): LGHNA, YNFKEQ. Trimming took 4 bases from V and 5 from J; bases not matched to a gene: 5. CDR3 bases: TGTGCCAGCAGCCCCCTGGGGAGGGACGAGCAGTACTTC. Translating it yields CASSPLGRDEQYF.